This T cell receptor (beta chain) was sequenced in a study of a mutant IDH1 vaccine in newly diagnosed glioma (dated by TCRdb to about 2021). As for the study more broadly: The approximately 30 treated patients were roughly 62% male and roughly 40% female, with a mean age of roughly 40 years. Prior to enrollment, patients had been given standard therapy consisting of radiotherapy alone, temozolomide alone, or radiochemotherapy with temozolomide, with the combination given to most patients. Peripheral blood samples were drawn at six visits, namely V03 (baseline), V05, V07, V10, V12 and V13. For exploratory analyses, about 25 treated patients had longitudinal TCRB deep sequencing done wherever samples were available.

A word on this clone: It has no known antigen specificity. Base qualities are not provided; no much larger clone lies one nucleotide away.

V is cut by 2 bases and J by 1 base, and the space between the germline ends is 11 bases. According to the germline V gene, CDR1 reads KGHSH and CDR2 reads LQKENI. The cysteine opens and the phenylalanine closes a CDR3 of 15 amino acids. CDR3 DNA is the only sequence kept; it has 45 bases, read in frame from the first base. Overall study outcomes, separate from this receptor: Selection of PBMC samples for TCRB deep sequencing was based on availability. Immune responses induced by the vaccine were seen in around 93% of patients across multiple MHC alleles. Changes in the top peripheral T cell clonotypes picked up by TCRB sequencing did not appear to be linked to pseudoprogression. The authors stated that sample limitations prevented analyses of patient blood samples from being reproduced.

The library relied on the immunoSEQ multiplex PCR assay. Following the manufacturer's protocol, the hsTCRB Kit was used to amplify rearranged TCR beta chain sequences. An Illumina MiSeq was used to sequence the TCRB libraries. In the paper's pipeline: The proprietary platform of the kit vendor was used for demultiplexing, trimming and gene mapping. The table comes from immuneACCESS by way of TCRdb, which keeps in-frame sequences with V and J called. Part of the clones is missing from these tables; in studies checked, under half for an unresolved V gene and the rest for unknown reasons. Clone size and V and J calls were adopted from that table, with D and trimming inferred from the DNA. Present in this sample are tens of thousands of clones, just over 85% of which were seen just once. Of the sample, 2.5% to 3.5% is held by the ten largest clones. Sample time point, as interpreted from the label and publication: baseline, week 1 (first vaccination visit). The treatment or condition label for this specimen denotes: pre-vaccination baseline after standard-of-care therapy. Donors had newly diagnosed WHO grade 3 or 4 IDH1-mutant astrocytomas with loss of nuclear ATRX. The samples were drawn from NOA16, a multicentre, single-arm, open-label phase I trial in Germany that tested a mutant IDH1 peptide vaccine in humans for the first time. Blood drawn at visit V03 was used as the baseline sample for immunogenicity testing. Genomic DNA for TCRB sequencing was extracted from EDTA blood using the DNeasy Blood and Tissue Kit.

This TCR derives from a man under 40 with glioma. The sequence links TRBV18 to TRBJ1-1, and possibly TRBD1, on 5 matching bases. Sequencing used PBMCs, obtained from a glioma patient treated with radiotherapy, temozolomide or both. The CDR3 reads CASSPITGQNTEAFF. The nucleotide sequence is given as TGTGCCAGCTCACCAATAACAGGCCAGAACACTGAAGCTTTCTTT.